The clone carrying this T cell receptor (beta chain) was counted between two and nine times. The target antigen is unknown. The CDR3 is made up of 15 amino acids. CDR1 and CDR2 (germline): SGHVS, FNYEAQ. V lost 2 bases and J lost 2, with 13 bases in between. The data were obtained in a study of cytomegalovirus exposure and HLA in healthy donors. Study-wide findings and caveats: Presence/absence analyses assumed roughly uniform sequencing depth across donors.

Amplification used 60 Vbeta primers and 13 Jbeta primers. The assay was immunoSEQ multiplex PCR, and TCRdb's table has in-frame clones only and misses some. The table lists around 150,000 clones, over 8% of them singletons. The receptor was isolated from a male donor in good health and CMV-seronegative. Sample: PBMCs. The chain carries TRBV7-6 and TRBJ2-7; TRBD1 is a possible D gene (5 bases). The chain's CDR3 is CASSLWAGPTYEQYF. The CDR3 DNA sequence: TGTGCCAGCAGCTTATGGGCAGGGCCCACCTACGAGCAGTACTTC.